This TCR beta chain was documented in a study of technical replicates of blood from a few donors. CDR1 is MNHEY and CDR2 is SVGAGI in the germline V gene. V was pared by 2 bases and J by 8 bases, with 9 bases between. The CDR3 runs 12 residues. Data came from immunoSEQ multiplex PCR; TCRdb stores just in-frame clones and leaves some out. This sample has tens of thousands of clones, with approximately 95% found just once. The V and J genes are TRBV6-5 and TRBJ2-5; weak D call: TRBD1 (6 bases). The sequence was obtained from a human donor in good health. Sequencing was done on a sample of T cells isolated from PBMCs. This chain's CDR3 is CASSYGGGTQYF. DNA for the CDR3: TGTGCCAGCAGTTACGGGGGCGGTACCCAGTACTTC.